This TCR beta chain was profiled in a study of OX40 agonist ivuxolimab in advanced cancers. Sequencing used immunoSEQ multiplex PCR; TCRdb keeps in-frame clones, though not all of them. The sample includes about 80,000 clones, about 86% of them seen just once. This CDR3 contains 17 residues. Germline CDR1 and CDR2: MDHEN and SYDVKM. V lost 6 bases, J lost 4 bases, and 16 bases stayed unmatched. Source: CD4+ or CD8+ T cells sorted from blood, taken in a trial of the OX40 agonist ivuxolimab. The sequence came from an adult with an advanced solid tumor such as melanoma, head and neck, liver or kidney cancer. The rearrangement links TRBV28 to TRBJ1-2; 8 nucleotides line up with TRBD1. The chain's CDR3 is CASRAGTGGWGSYGYTF. For the CDR3, the DNA is TGTGCCAGCAGGGCCGGGACAGGCGGTTGGGGTTCCTATGGCTACACCTTC.